A selection of T cell receptor beta chains follows, all from one sample in a study of blood T cells in healthy people across ages. TCRdb reprocessed the 5' RACE reads with MiXCR, giving one entry per CDR3 protein. Of some 940,000 distinct CDR3 sequences in the sample, roughly 29% were seen once. The sample was also reused in another study, on T cells of mothers and their children.

Sequencing was performed on blood. All receptors come from a woman aged 35 to 49 in good health. CDR3s include the opening cysteine and the closing phenylalanine or tryptophan. D genes are given only for firm matches. Expanded clones get a size class; other rows say once, few or many, or leave the size out.

CDR3 | DNA | J | V | D | size
CASSRLLASFF | TGTGCCAGCAGCCGATTACTAGCTTCGTTCTTC | TRBJ2-1 | TRBV28 | . | .
CASSLDGGLEQYF | TGTGCCAGCAGCTTAGATGGGGGCTTGGAGCAGTACTTC | TRBJ2-7 | TRBV7-2 | . | many
CASSLTAAGGLEQYF | TGTGCCAGCAGCTTAACGGCCGCGGGGGGGCTGGAGCAGTACTTC | TRBJ2-7 | TRBV7-3 | TRBD2 | .
CASTQRTGELFF | TGTGCCAGCACCCAGAGGACCGGGGAGCTGTTTTTT | TRBJ2-2 | TRBV12-3/TRBV12-4 | . | few
CASIPTGLVGYTF | TGTGCCAGCATACCGACAGGGTTGGTAGGCTACACCTTC | TRBJ1-2 | TRBV7-9 | TRBD1 | many
CSAARDSEAFF | TGCAGCGCCGCCCGGGACAGTGAAGCTTTCTTT | TRBJ1-1 | TRBV29-1 | TRBD1 | few
CASSKPSGGASETQYF | TGTGCCAGCAGCAAACCTAGCGGGGGGGCCTCGGAGACCCAGTACTTC | TRBJ2-5 | TRBV7-2 | TRBD2 | .
CASSPGGAGTGELFF | TGTGCCAGCAGCCCGGGGGGGGCGGGCACCGGGGAGCTGTTTTTT | TRBJ2-2 | TRBV7-2 | TRBD2 | .
CAISDREETEAFF | TGTGCCATCAGCGACAGGGAAGAGACCGAAGCTTTCTTT | TRBJ1-1 | TRBV10-3 | TRBD1 | .
CATGPYNSPLHF | TGTGCCACCGGGCCCTATAATTCACCCCTCCACTTT | TRBJ1-6 | TRBV6-5 | . | .
CATSAPQGLVTDTQYF | TGTGCCACCAGTGCCCCCCAGGGGTTAGTCACAGATACGCAGTATTTT | TRBJ2-3 | TRBV24-1 | . | few
CAISGSAGGAETQYF | TGTGCCATCAGTGGGTCAGCGGGGGGAGCAGAGACCCAGTACTTC | TRBJ2-5 | TRBV10-3 | TRBD2 | .
CASSGGQGQETQYF | TGCGCCAGCAGCGGAGGACAGGGACAAGAGACCCAGTACTTC | TRBJ2-5 | TRBV5-1 | TRBD1 | many
CASSRSPYSIGNEQFF | TGCGCCAGCAGCAGAAGCCCTTATAGTATCGGCAATGAGCAGTTCTTC | TRBJ2-1 | TRBV5-1 | . | few
CASRQGGANYGYTF | TGTGCCAGCAGACAGGGAGGAGCTAACTATGGCTACACCTTC | TRBJ1-2 | TRBV28 | . | .
CASSLDTTNEKLFF | TGCGCCAGCAGCCTTGACACAACTAATGAAAAACTGTTTTTT | TRBJ1-4 | TRBV5-1 | . | few
CATSGTSGGTDTQYF | TGTGCCACCAGTGGAACTAGCGGGGGCACAGATACGCAGTATTTT | TRBJ2-3 | TRBV24-1 | TRBD2 | many
CASSFHRETQYF | TGTGCCAGCAGCTTTCACAGAGAGACCCAGTACTTC | TRBJ2-5 | TRBV7-6 | . | .
CSAYETGRGNQPPHF | TGCAGTGCTTACGAGACAGGCAGGGGAAATCAGCCCCCGCATTTT | TRBJ1-5 | TRBV20-1 | . | .
CAGSPIGRYSGANVLTF | TGTGCCGGCAGCCCCATTGGACGGTACTCTGGGGCCAACGTCCTGACTTTC | TRBJ2-6 | TRBV12-3/TRBV12-4 | . | few
CATSAKTGGGAKLFF | TGTGCCACCAGCGCAAAAACAGGGGGTGGGGCAAAACTGTTTTTT | TRBJ1-4 | TRBV15 | TRBD1 | .
CSATERGWDRETQYF | TGCAGTGCAACCGAGCGGGGTTGGGATAGGGAGACCCAGTACTTC | TRBJ2-5 | TRBV20-1 | TRBD2 | .
CSARQGVSGYTF | TGCAGTGCTAGACAGGGTGTCTCTGGCTACACCTTC | TRBJ1-2 | TRBV20-1 | . | .
CASSLGQALEAFF | TGTGCCAGCAGCTTAGGGCAGGCGCTTGAAGCTTTCTTT | TRBJ1-1 | TRBV11-2 | . | .
CASRSGTGGGNEQFF | TGCGCCAGCAGGTCCGGGACAGGGGGTGGAAATGAGCAGTTCTTC | TRBJ2-1 | TRBV10-2 | TRBD1 | many
CASSYSEDSASGANVLTF | TGTGCCAGCAGTTACTCGGAGGACTCAGCCTCTGGGGCCAACGTCCTGACTTTC | TRBJ2-6 | TRBV6-5 | . | few
CASRWDRSYEQYF | TGTGCCAGCAGGTGGGATCGGTCCTACGAGCAGTACTTC | TRBJ2-7 | TRBV28 | . | .
CASSRGTASSYEQYF | TGTGCCAGCAGCCGAGGGACCGCGAGCTCCTACGAGCAGTACTTC | TRBJ2-7 | TRBV12-3/TRBV12-4 | . | .
CSARGTSTYEQYF | TGCAGTGCTAGAGGGACCTCCACCTACGAGCAGTACTTC | TRBJ2-7 | TRBV20-1 | . | few
CASSLHGTKNTEAFF | TGCGCCAGCAGCCTCCACGGGACAAAGAACACTGAAGCTTTCTTT | TRBJ1-1 | TRBV4-1 | . | .
CASTPGQAYEQYF | TGTGCCAGCACCCCGGGACAGGCCTACGAGCAGTACTTC | TRBJ2-7 | TRBV12-3/TRBV12-4 | TRBD1 | many
CASIALQGNTGEQFF | TGTGCCAGCATCGCCCTACAGGGAAACACCGGGGAGCAGTTTTTT | TRBJ2-2 | TRBV12-3/TRBV12-4 | . | .
CSVDAGYGYTF | TGCAGCGTTGACGCAGGCTATGGCTACACCTTC | TRBJ1-2 | TRBV29-1 | . | .
CASSLVRAHFNEQFF | TGTGCCAGCAGTTTGGTCAGGGCTCATTTCAATGAGCAGTTCTTC | TRBJ2-1 | TRBV28 | . | .
CASSQDTSNSPLHF | TGCGCCAGCAGCCAAGATACATCTAATTCACCCCTCCACTTT | TRBJ1-6 | TRBV4-1 | . | few
CASSPGSRRTEAFF | TGTGCCAGCAGTCCCGGGTCTAGAAGGACTGAAGCTTTCTTT | TRBJ1-1 | TRBV12-3/TRBV12-4 | . | .
CASSPYSGAFF | TGTGCCAGCAGCCCTTACAGCGGCGCTTTCTTT | TRBJ1-1 | TRBV7-2 | . | .
CATTRDRGETQYF | TGTGCCACGACCCGGGACAGGGGCGAGACCCAGTACTTC | TRBJ2-5 | TRBV7-2 | TRBD1 | many
CASSVRTSGAETQYF | TGTGCCAGCAGCGTCAGGACTAGCGGGGCCGAGACCCAGTACTTC | TRBJ2-5 | TRBV14 | TRBD2 | .
CASRPEGYTQYF | TGTGCCAGCAGGCCGGAAGGGTATACGCAGTATTTT | TRBJ2-3 | TRBV12-3/TRBV12-4 | . | few
CASSPLDREGYGYTF | TGTGCCAGCTCACCCCTGGACAGGGAAGGGTATGGCTACACCTTC | TRBJ1-2 | TRBV18 | TRBD1 | .
CASSLGAGSLEKLFF | TGTGCCAGCAGTTTAGGTGCAGGGTCCCTTGAAAAACTGTTTTTT | TRBJ1-4 | TRBV28 | . | .